This T cell receptor (beta chain) was captured by sequencing in a study of CXCR3-negative and CXCR3-positive naive CD8 T cells. Study conclusions and caveats: Comparably high diversity marked both naive subsets, whereas memory CD8+ cells had much lower diversity. Naive subsets had comparable surface CD5; TCR strength was inferred from TRB CDR3 properties.

Germline V gene sequence: CDR1 SEHNR, CDR2 FQNEAQ (reference sequence). The CDR3 is 15 residues long. At about 310,000 cells each, triplicate sorts were carried out for each CD8+ T cell subset. CD45RO-CCR7+CD27+CD95- expression identified naive CD8+ T cells. Concerning this clonotype: Its antigen is unidentified.

All TRB cDNA libraries came from 5' RACE performed with UMI labels. TCRdb re-analyzed the 5' RACE reads; it lists each CDR3 protein once, without DNA. The repertoire shows about 23,000 distinct CDR3 sequences; the top ten hold roughly 4%. This TCR was recovered from a human donor in good health. Some clones in this sample may be carry-over from other donors' samples. The sequencing input was naive CXCR3- CD8+ T cells from blood. The subset was: CD45RO-CCR7+CD27+CD95- naive CD8+ T cells lacking CXCR3 (TNR3-). This rearrangement joins TRBV7-9 to TRBJ2-7. The CDR3 loop reads CASINKDRSPYEQYF. Using reference TRBV7-9 and TRBJ2-7 for the parts outside the CDR3, the full variable domain is DTGVSQNPRHKITKRGQNVTFRCDPISEHNRLYWYRQTLGQGPEFLTYFQNEAQLEKSRLLSDRFSAERPKGSFSTLEIQRTEQGDSAMYLCASINKDRSPYEQYFGPGTRLTVT.